This entry lists 25 T cell receptor beta chains sequenced from one sample in a study of T cell responses to AZD1222 COVID-19 vaccine. TCRdb's table, derived via immunoSEQ multiplex PCR, lists solely in-frame clones and lacks some. The sample shows over 65,000 clones, 70% to 80% of them seen only once. The source was peripheral blood, collected on day 0 of AZD1222 vaccination. The receptors originated from an adult in good health.

The gene calls are TRBV7-9 and TRBJ2-7, with D possibly being TRBD2 (6 bases). V was trimmed by 5 bases and J by 5 bases, leaving 19 bases between them. There are 15 residues in the CDR3. Germline CDR1 SEHNR, CDR2 FQNEAQ (reference sequence). The CDR3 here is CASSAGPGSSHEQYF. The DNA of the CDR3 is TGTGCCAGCAGCGCCGGTCCCGGGAGTTCTCACGAGCAGTACTTC.

The gene calls are TRBV6-1 and TRBJ1-2, with TRBD1 as a possible D gene (5 bases). Germline V gives CDR1 MNHNS, CDR2 SASEGT. Deletions cut 2 bases from V and 4 bases from J, with 11 bases between. CDR3 length: 14 residues. CDR3 amino acids: CASSERGVLYGYTF. The CDR3 DNA reads TGTGCCAGCAGTGAAAGAGGGGTCCTCTATGGCTACACCTTC.

This clone was seen once. The rearrangement joins TRBV5-4 to TRBJ2-5, with a possible D match to TRBD1 (7 bases). Per the germline V gene, CDR1 is SGHNT and CDR2 is YYREEE (reference sequence). This CDR3 is 15 amino acids long. The V and J ends lost 4 bases and 8 bases respectively, with 21 bases between them. DNA of the CDR3: TGTGCCAGCAGCAGCCCGGGAGCCCAGGGGGATACCCAGTACTTC. It specifies CASSSPGAQGDTQYF.

The chain combines TRBV5-1 with TRBJ2-5; 12 bases agree with TRBD2. V shed 4 bases, J shed 4 bases, and the junction held 2 bases outside the gene matches. Germline lookup yields CDR1 SGHRS and CDR2 YFSETQ. CDR3 length: 14 residues. The CDR3 DNA sequence: TGCGCCAGCAGCCCGGGACTAGCGGGAGAGACCCAGTACTTC. As protein: CASSPGLAGETQYF.

The chain recombines TRBV27 with TRBJ1-3; unclear D gene. The CDR3 loop spans 13 amino acids. The V end was cut by 2 bases, the J end by 0 bases, with 2 bases between. Germline-derived CDR1 and CDR2 are MNHEY and SMNVEV (reference sequence). CDR3 amino acids: CASSLVSGNTIYF. CDR3 nucleotide sequence: TGTGCCAGCAGTTTAGTCTCTGGAAACACCATATATTTT.

The chain links TRBV28 to TRBJ2-2, with a weak D call TRBD1 (5 bases). The CDR3 length is 15 residues. Germline V gives CDR1 MDHEN, CDR2 SYDVKM. V was shortened by 6 bases and J by 1 base, with 12 bases between the two germline ends. The CDR3 DNA reads TGTGCCAGCAGCGACCAGGGCGGGAACACCGGGGAGCTGTTTTTT. This gives the protein CASSDQGGNTGELFF.

This chain joins TRBV6-5 and TRBJ2-1; D not certain. CDR1 and CDR2 (germline): MNHEY, SVGAGI. V was trimmed by 3 bases and J by 5 bases, leaving 8 bases between them. The CDR3 runs to 13 residues. CDR3 in amino acids: CASSYVADNEQFF. DNA for the CDR3: TGTGCCAGCAGTTATGTGGCAGACAATGAGCAGTTCTTC.

The chain is built from TRBV28 and TRBJ2-5; D not resolved. V lost 6 bases and J 2 bases, leaving 7 bases between the germline ends. The CDR3 is 12 residues long. Germline CDR1 reads MDHEN; CDR2 reads SYDVKM. Here the CDR3 DNA reads TGTGCCAGCAGGCGGTATCAAGAGACCCAGTACTTC. Encoded protein: CASRRYQETQYF.

DNA for the CDR3: TGTGCCAGCAGTCAGGAGTGGAATTCACCCCTCCACTTT. This codes for CASSQEWNSPLHF. V gene TRBV6-5 combines with J gene TRBJ1-6; D gene uncertain. CDR1 and CDR2 from the germline V gene are MNHEY and SVGAGI. With 5 bases removed from V and 7 bases from J, the gap between germline ends came to 9 bases. The CDR3 sequence is 13 residues long.

The chain employs TRBV27 and TRBJ2-1; D is uncertain. CDR1 is MNHEY, CDR2 SMNVEV, per germline (reference sequence). V was clipped by 2 bases and J by 4 bases, with 12 bases between them. The CDR3 has 15 amino acids. The CDR3 nucleotides read TGTGCCAGCAGTTTAGGACGGCGCAGATACAATGAGCAGTTCTTC. Encoded protein: CASSLGRRRYNEQFF.

The chain couples TRBV6-1 to TRBJ2-3; D possibly corresponds to TRBD1 (6 bases). Germline assignment: CDR1 MNHNS and CDR2 SASEGT. Between the trimmed V and J ends, which lost 1 base and 0 bases, there was a span of 14 bases. The length of the CDR3 is 17 residues. The CDR3 nucleotides are TGTGCCAGCAGTGAAGTACAGGGTGGGTTTAGCACAGATACGCAGTATTTT. Translated, it gives CASSEVQGGFSTDTQYF.

The rearrangement joins TRBV11-2 to TRBJ1-1; D gene uncertain. The CDR3 extends over 14 amino acids. Trimming took 8 bases from V and 5 from J, leaving 18 bases between them. CDR1 and CDR2 from the germline V gene are SGHAT and FQNNGV. CDR3 amino acids: CASCGYGEGTEAFF. The CDR3 DNA follows: TGTGCCAGCTGCGGATATGGAGAGGGTACTGAAGCTTTCTTT. The full variable domain, in which reference TRBV11-2 and TRBJ1-1 provide the parts outside the CDR3, is EAGVAQSPRYKIIEKRQSVAFWCNPISGHATLYWYQQILGQGPKLLIQFQNNGVVDDSQLPKDRFSAERLKGVDSTLKIQPAKLEDSAVYLCASCGYGEGTEAFFGQGTRLTVV.

This clone was seen only once. The rearrangement uses TRBV5-1 and TRBJ1-4, with D perhaps TRBD1 (6 bases). The CDR3 length is 15 residues. Germline V gene lookup returns CDR1 SGHRS and CDR2 YFSETQ. V was shortened by 4 bases and J by 6 bases, with 16 bases between the two germline ends. The chain's CDR3 is CASSERPGADEKLFF. CDR3 bases: TGCGCCAGCAGCGAGCGTCCGGGGGCCGATGAAAAACTGTTTTTT.

The CDR3 reads CASSLGVGAYEQYF. CDR3 in DNA: TGCGCCAGCAGCTTGGGGGTAGGAGCCTACGAGCAGTACTTC. J is TRBJ2-7 and V is TRBV5-1; D is undetermined. The V end lost 0 bases, the J end lost 2 bases, and 9 bases lay between the germline ends. CDR1 is SGHRS and CDR2 is YFSETQ in the germline V gene. The CDR3 runs 14 residues.

This chain connects TRBV19 to TRBJ2-2; D is unresolved. Germline CDR1 LNHDA, CDR2 SQIVND (reference sequence). Trimming removed 3 bases from V and 3 bases from J, with 11 bases in between. The CDR3 is 15 amino acids. As DNA, the CDR3 is TGTGCCAGTAGTATCCCCCTTAGGGACACCGGGGAGCTGTTTTTT. Amino acids: CASSIPLRDTGELFF.

The chain recombines TRBV20-1 with TRBJ1-2, with D uncertain. Trimming cost V 3 bases and J 4 bases, with 12 bases left between them. The germline gives CDR1 DFQATT, CDR2 SNEGSKA (reference sequence). This CDR3 region has 13 residues. The CDR3 here is CSASVAASYGYTF. In DNA form, the CDR3 reads TGCAGTGCTAGTGTGGCAGCGAGCTATGGCTACACCTTC.

J is TRBJ2-1 and V is TRBV5-1; TRBD2 aligns across 9 bases. J was trimmed by 1 base and V by 2 bases; bases with no gene match: 1. This CDR3 has 15 amino acids. Germline loops: CDR1 SGHRS, CDR2 YFSETQ. The CDR3 nucleotides are TGCGCCAGCAGCTTTAGCGGGAGTTCCTACAATGAGCAGTTCTTC. This translates into CASSFSGSSYNEQFF. Full variable domain (rest looked up from reference TRBV5-1 and TRBJ2-1): KAGVTQTPRYLIKTRGQQVTLSCSPISGHRSVSWYQQTPGQGLQFLFEYFSETQRNKGNFPGRFSGRQFSNSRSEMNVSTLELGDSALYLCASSFSGSSYNEQFFGPGTRLTVL.

The chain uses TRBV7-6 and TRBJ1-2; D is possibly TRBD1 (5 bases). V dropped 5 bases and J dropped 2 bases, with 15 bases sitting between them. CDR3 length: 15 amino acids. Germline V gives CDR1 SGHVS, CDR2 FNYEAQ. The CDR3 nucleotides are TGTGCCAGCAGCCCCCAGGTGGGGGGAAACTATGGCTACACCTTC. It codes for CASSPQVGGNYGYTF.

The chain couples TRBV4-2 to TRBJ1-2; D is unresolved. CDR3 length: 13 residues. V lost 0 bases, J lost 11 bases, and 13 bases lay in between. CDR1 and CDR2 (germline): LGHNA, YNFKEQ. The CDR3 region is CASSQEADGRYTF. CDR3 coding DNA: TGTGCCAGCAGCCAAGAGGCGGACGGAAGGTACACCTTC.

The chain uses TRBV12-5 and TRBJ2-6; D perhaps matches TRBD2 (5 bases). Trimming left V 6 bases short and J 3 bases short, with 12 bases between. Germline V CDR1 and CDR2: LGHNT, FRNRAP. The CDR3 runs to 15 residues. This CDR3 reads CASGRASGGANVLTF. CDR3 DNA sequence: TGTGCTAGTGGACGGGCCAGCGGTGGGGCCAACGTCCTGACTTTC.

The J gene is TRBJ1-1, the V gene TRBV11-2; the D is unclear. CDR3 length equals 14 residues. Trimming stripped 0 bases from V and 2 bases from J, with 7 bases between. Germline CDR1 reads SGHAT; CDR2 reads FQNNGV. In nucleotides, the CDR3 is TGTGCCAGCAGCTTAGAACGGACTAACACTGAAGCTTTCTTT. Protein: CASSLERTNTEAFF. The full variable domain, in which reference TRBV11-2 and TRBJ1-1 provide the parts outside the CDR3, is EAGVAQSPRYKIIEKRQSVAFWCNPISGHATLYWYQQILGQGPKLLIQFQNNGVVDDSQLPKDRFSAERLKGVDSTLKIQPAKLEDSAVYLCASSLERTNTEAFFGQGTRLTVV.

This clone was recorded a few times. The chain links TRBV19 to TRBJ2-7, with 9 bases aligning to TRBD1. This CDR3 has 15 residues. V dropped 5 bases and J dropped 0; count of bases not matched to a gene: 5. Germline CDR1 reads LNHDA; CDR2 reads SQIVND (reference sequence). The CDR3 DNA reads TGTGCCAGTAGTGCGGGGACAGGGTCCTCCTACGAGCAGTACTTC. It translates to CASSAGTGSSYEQYF.

V usage is TRBV29-1 and J usage is TRBJ1-1; D not resolved. CDR1 and CDR2 from the germline V gene are SQVTM and ANQGSEA. V lost 7 bases and J 1 base, leaving 4 bases between the germline ends. The CDR3 spans 10 residues. The CDR3 DNA reads as TGCAGCGCCAGGAACACTGAAGCTTTCTTT. It specifies CSARNTEAFF.

The rearrangement joins TRBV30 to TRBJ2-1; 7 bases map to TRBD2. Germline lookup yields CDR1 GTSNPN and CDR2 SVGIG (reference sequence). V shed 3 bases, J shed 9 bases, and the junction held 17 bases outside the gene matches. CDR3 length: 16 amino acids. The CDR3 loop is CAWSPAGDLRSREQFF. CDR3 DNA sequence: TGTGCCTGGAGCCCCGCGGGGGACCTCAGGAGCCGTGAGCAGTTCTTC.

The gene calls are TRBV3-1 (or the pseudogene TRBV3-2) and TRBJ2-5; D ambiguous. V gave up 3 bases and J gave up 1 base, with 12 bases separating them. The germline V gene encodes CDR1 LGHDT and CDR2 YNNKEL (reference sequence). The CDR3 is 15 residues long. The DNA for the CDR3 is TGTGCCAGCAGCCATACACTTTTACCCCAAGAGACCCAGTACTTC. The encoded protein is CASSHTLLPQETQYF.